Below, one T cell receptor beta chain is given with its context. Looked up from germline, CDR1 is GTSNPN and CDR2 is SVGIG (reference sequence). The CDR3 spans 13 residues. The data are from a study of shared clonotypes between healthy human individuals. About 90 million PBMCs per unsorted sample were used for genomic DNA. The assay was carried out at the deep level. Original handling: Junction-only sequences produced by ImmunoSEQ had no quality scores, so filtering differed. Clones were sequenced by immunoSEQ multiplex PCR, and TCRdb holds only the in-frame ones, with some missing. That table furnishes V, J and clone size, whereas the DNA furnished D and trimming. The profile shows hundreds of thousands of clones, approximately 71% of them singletons.

The source of this sequence is a middle-aged woman in good health. Some clones in this sample may be carry-over from other donors' samples. Input material: PBMCs. The V and J genes are TRBV30 and TRBJ2-7; no definite D call. The DNA end favors TRBJ2-6, so the J call may be wrong. CDR3 in amino acids: CAWSFGGANVLTF. As DNA, the CDR3 is TGTGCCTGGAGTTTTGGTGGGGCCAACGTCCTGACTTTC.